These 5 T cell receptor beta chains were sequenced from one sample in a study of blood T cell repertoires in COVID-19. Data came from immunoSEQ multiplex PCR; TCRdb stores just in-frame clones and leaves some out. The data show 50,000 to 65,000 clones, with 82% seen just once and around a fifth held by the top ten. What was sequenced was peripheral blood. These receptors were obtained from a woman aged 55-69 years with acute or convalescent COVID-19.

The chain joins TRBV5-4 to TRBJ2-1, with TRBD1 as a possible D gene (6 bases). V was pared by 5 bases and J by 7 bases, with 16 bases between. Germline-derived CDR1 and CDR2 are SGHNT and YYREEE (reference sequence). The CDR3 extends over 14 amino acids. The chain's CDR3 is CASSFGQGNNEQFF. CDR3 DNA sequence: TGTGCCAGCAGTTTCGGGCAGGGGAATAATGAGCAGTTCTTC. Full variable domain (rest looked up from reference TRBV5-4 and TRBJ2-1): ETGVTQSPTHLIKTRGQQVTLRCSSQSGHNTVSWYQQALGQGPQFIFQYYREEENGRGNFPPRFSGLQFPNYSSELNVNALELDDSALYLCASSFGQGNNEQFFGPGTRLTVL.

The V and J genes are TRBV11-2 and TRBJ1-3; perhaps TRBD1 as D (6 bases). The length of the CDR3 is 14 residues. The V end lost 7 bases, the J end lost 2 bases, and 12 bases lay between the germline ends. Germline CDR1 reads SGHAT; CDR2 reads FQNNGV. The CDR3 sequence: CASISGGPGNTIYF. CDR3 DNA sequence: TGTGCCAGCATCTCCGGGGGGCCTGGAAACACCATATATTTT.

The chain uses TRBV6-1 and TRBJ1-2, with a possible D match to TRBD1 (5 bases). V shed 1 base and J shed 7 bases, with 13 bases lying between them. In germline, CDR1 is MNHNS, CDR2 SASEGT. The CDR3 is made up of 14 amino acids. The CDR3 DNA reads TGTGCCAGCAGTGAAGTGCAGGGAGGAGGTGGCTACACCTTC. This translates into CASSEVQGGGGYTF.

The chain employs TRBV2 and TRBJ1-6; D perhaps matches TRBD1 (5 bases). Germline CDR1 reads SNHLY; CDR2 reads FYNNEI. The CDR3 covers 13 residues. The V end lost 6 bases, the J end lost 13 bases, and 16 bases lay between the germline ends. This CDR3 is CASREQGRSPLHF. The CDR3 DNA is TGTGCCAGCAGGGAGCAGGGCCGATCGCCCCTCCACTTT.

The genes are TRBV19 and TRBJ1-6, with D unresolved. The germline V and J ends were trimmed by 5 bases and 7 bases, with 21 bases remaining between them. Germline values: CDR1 LNHDA, CDR2 SQIVND (reference sequence). The CDR3 contains 17 residues. In DNA, the CDR3 is TGTGCCAGTAGTCCCCTATTGTTTGAGGCGGGGAATTCACCCCTCCACTTT. It is translated as CASSPLLFEAGNSPLHF.